This TCR beta chain came from a study of identifying expanded T cells in peripheral blood. The table came from immunoSEQ multiplex PCR; TCRdb's copy has only in-frame clones and leaves some out. The repertoire holds 85,000 to 100,000 clones, with approximately 90% as singletons. Whole-study findings and limits: Variance in clone template counts between approximately two-week samples significantly increased with total template count across all healthy donors.

This CDR3 region has 18 residues. Germline lookup yields CDR1 LGHNA and CDR2 YNFKEQ. The junction had 10 bases not matched to a gene; V was cut back by 1 base and J by 0 bases. Of note for this clone: Its antigen is not identified.

The chain links TRBV4-2 to TRBJ2-7, with 9 bases lining up with TRBD1. Sequences were obtained from blood. This TCR came from a person between 18 and 75 years old in good health. CDR3 bases: TGTGCCAGCAGCCAAGGTTCGGGACAGGGAAGGACCTCCTACGAGCAGTACTTC. This translates into CASSQGSGQGRTSYEQYF.